This record covers a single T cell receptor (beta chain). The entry originates in a study of blood T cell repertoires in COVID-19. Study-wide background: Collection of acute and convalescent COVID-19 samples took place in the United States, Italy and Spain. T cells, B-cell-depleted T cells, or PBMCs provided the cDNA or gDNA that served as material.

The CDR3 has 14 residues. Germline CDR1 is SGHVS and CDR2 is FQNEAQ. Trimming cost V 4 bases and J 4 bases, with 8 bases left between them. The authors' processing: Reference gene primer amplification gave estimated nucleated cell counts. Clones were read by immunoSEQ multiplex PCR, and TCRdb kept only the in-frame ones, dropping some. From that table come the V and J calls and clone size; the DNA was used to work out D and trimming. In the table there are 70,000 to 100,000 clones, more than 90% of which are singletons. This sequence joins TRBV7-8 and TRBJ2-6; unclear D gene. Sequenced sample: peripheral blood. The TCR comes from a man between 60 and 75 years old with acute or convalescent COVID-19. The CDR3 DNA follows: TGTGCCAGCAGCTCATCTGCGGGGGCCAACGTCCTGACTTTC. Its protein is CASSSSAGANVLTF.